This T cell receptor beta chain was identified during a study of Ad26.COV2.S vaccination and SARS-CoV-2 variants. Only in-frame clones appear in the TCRdb table, and some are missing; sequencing was by immunoSEQ multiplex PCR. The table shows hundreds of thousands of clones, with about 90% occurring only once. The study, taken as a whole, reports: The placebo group had lower spike-specific TCR breadth than the vaccine recipients did. In vaccinated individuals, spike-specific CD8+ and CD4+ T cell responses reportedly displayed substantial breadth.

Documented treatment: roughly 18 received Ad26.COV2.S at low or high dose, single or two shots; roughly five received placebo; per-sample allocation not given. Sampling occurred on day 63 after the first vaccine or placebo injection. Boston hosted the donor, who was an adult aged 18-55 years. V lost 3 bases and J lost 7; bases outside the gene matches: 7. Germline V gene lookup returns CDR1 LGHNA and CDR2 YNFKEQ. This CDR3 spans 16 amino acids. Regarding this clone: The antigen remains unidentified.

Sequencing used peripheral blood, obtained in a trial of Ad26.COV2.S vaccine versus placebo. The genes are TRBV4-2 and TRBJ2-1; 12 nucleotides align to TRBD2. This TCR came from a person between 18 and 59 years old who received the Ad26.COV2.S COVID-19 vaccine or a placebo. CDR3 protein: CASSQASGRAGNEQFF. The CDR3 DNA is TGTGCCAGCAGCCAGGCTAGCGGGAGGGCCGGAAATGAGCAGTTCTTC.